The 18 T cell receptor beta chains in this list originate from one sample, sequenced in a study of blood T cell repertoires in COVID-19. The assay was immunoSEQ multiplex PCR, and TCRdb's table has in-frame clones only and misses some. The table has roughly 200,000 clones, 82% seen once; the top ten hold under 8.5%. The specimen was peripheral blood. The receptors were sampled from a woman older than 75 with COVID-19, enrolled during active disease.

This sequence joins TRBV2 and TRBJ2-1; 7 bases are a match to TRBD1. J was trimmed by 0 bases and V by 6 bases; bases with no gene match: 5. The CDR3 covers 15 residues. CDR1 and CDR2 from the germline V gene are SNHLY and FYNNEI. The CDR3, as DNA: TGTGCCAGCAGCCCACAGGGGAGCTCCTACAATGAGCAGTTCTTC. Translated: CASSPQGSSYNEQFF.

Concerning this clone itself: At one end, the junction sequence differs from germline, possibly due to a read error. The J gene is TRBJ2-7, the V gene TRBV4-2; 9 nucleotides match TRBD1. The germline V gene encodes CDR1 LGHNA and CDR2 YNFKEQ. This CDR3 is 13 amino acids long. The CDR3 bases are TGTGCCAGCAGCCAAGGGGACAGGGCCTACGTCCGCTTC. It encodes CASSQGDRAYVRF.

This clone was seen only once. The J gene is TRBJ2-3, the V gene TRBV9; a possible D gene is TRBD2 (6 bases). V gave up 6 bases and J gave up 3 bases, with 20 bases separating them. Per germline, CDR1 SGDLS and CDR2 YYNGEE. This CDR3 has 16 amino acids. The CDR3, as DNA: TGTGCCAGCACCCCTTCCTGGGTGCGGGGAACAGATACGCAGTATTTT. Translation gives CASTPSWVRGTDTQYF.

The chain joins TRBV19 to TRBJ1-4, with D perhaps TRBD1 (5 bases). The CDR3 length is 14 residues. Per germline, CDR1 LNHDA and CDR2 SQIVND (reference sequence). V was pared by 5 bases and J by 6 bases, with 13 bases between. CDR3 amino acids: CASSATGADEKLFF. For the CDR3, the DNA is TGTGCCAGTAGTGCCACAGGAGCCGATGAAAAACTGTTTTTT.

V and J are TRBV19 and TRBJ2-5, with D maybe TRBD1 (7 bases). The CDR3 runs 15 residues. Trimming left V 1 base short and J 3 bases short, with 12 bases between. Looked up from germline, CDR1 is LNHDA and CDR2 is SQIVND (reference sequence). The CDR3 sequence: CASSIVGRGEETQYF. DNA of the CDR3: TGTGCCAGTAGTATAGTAGGCAGGGGGGAAGAGACCCAGTACTTC. Together with reference TRBV19 and TRBJ2-5, the CDR3 gives the full variable domain: DGGITQSPKYLFRKEGQNVTLSCEQNLNHDAMYWYRQDPGQGLRLIYYSQIVNDFQKGDIAEGYSVSREKKESFPLTVTSAQKNPTAFYLCASSIVGRGEETQYFGPGTRLLVL.

The chain links TRBV5-8 to TRBJ1-2, with a possible D match to TRBD1 (6 bases). V was clipped by 5 bases and J by 8 bases, with 19 bases between them. The CDR3 totals 14 residues. Germline V lookup: CDR1 SGHTS, CDR2 YDEGEE. CDR3 nucleotides: TGTGCCAGCAGAGGGAGACAGGCCACCGGGGGCTACACCTTC. Its translation: CASRGRQATGGYTF.

On this clone itself: The junction and the germline gene differ at one end; a read error may be behind it. The V and J genes are TRBV6-1 and TRBJ1-5, with 9 positions matching TRBD1. Germline V gene data show CDR1 as MNHNS and CDR2 as SASEGT. The CDR3 has 14 amino acids. Here the CDR3 DNA reads TGTGCCAGCAGAGAAGGACAGGGGATCCAGCCCCAGCATTTT. It translates to CASREGQGIQPQHF.

This chain links TRBV5-1 with TRBJ1-2; D is perhaps TRBD1 (6 bases). Germline V gives CDR1 SGHRS, CDR2 YFSETQ. V was pared by 0 bases and J by 6 bases, with 15 bases between. The CDR3 loop spans 15 amino acids. The CDR3 loop is CASSLDSRGRDGYTF. The CDR3 region has the DNA TGCGCCAGCAGCTTGGATTCCAGGGGCCGGGATGGCTACACCTTC.

This clone was recorded only once. The chain is built from TRBV30 and TRBJ2-1; 11 nucleotides line up with TRBD2. V gave up 0 bases and J gave up 8 bases; unmatched junction bases: 3. This CDR3 has 14 residues. Per germline, CDR1 GTSNPN and CDR2 SVGIG (reference sequence). CDR3 sequence (DNA): TGTGCCTGGAGTGTAACTAGCGGGAGCGATGAGCAGTTCTTC. It encodes CAWSVTSGSDEQFF.

The genes are TRBV3-1 (or the pseudogene TRBV3-2) and TRBJ1-4, with 12 bases lining up with TRBD1. The trim removed 4 bases at V and 8 bases at J, leaving 2 bases unmatched. In germline, CDR1 is LGHDT, CDR2 YNNKEL (reference sequence). The CDR3 contains 14 residues. The CDR3 bases are TGTGCCAGCAGCCCTGGGACAGGGGGCGAAAAACTGTTTTTT. This sequence encodes CASSPGTGGEKLFF.

For this clone: At one of its ends the junction is not consistent with the germline gene, which may arise from a read error. The chain is built from TRBV11-3 and TRBJ1-1; D gene uncertain. The CDR3 has 13 residues. The germline V gene has CDR1 SGHNT and CDR2 YENEEA. As DNA, the CDR3 is TGTGCTAGCAGCTCGAGGTTTCGCACTGAAGCTTTCTTT. It translates to CASSSRFRTEAFF.

V usage is TRBV27 and J usage is TRBJ2-3; D not resolved. From germline, CDR1 is MNHEY and CDR2 SMNVEV (reference sequence). Trimming pared 6 bases from V and 2 bases from J, leaving 12 bases between. The CDR3 loop spans 14 amino acids. The CDR3 nucleotides are TGTGCCAGCAGCTTGCGACTCATCACAGATACGCAGTATTTT. It encodes CASSLRLITDTQYF.

V is TRBV18 and J is TRBJ2-7; 9 bases agree with TRBD1. V shed 6 bases, J shed 10 bases, and the junction held 4 bases outside the gene matches. CDR3 length equals 11 residues. Germline CDR1 reads KGHSH; CDR2 reads LQKENI. The CDR3 region has the DNA TGTGCCAGCTCTCTGGACAGGGGCCAGTACTTC. Protein sequence: CASSLDRGQYF.

The J gene is TRBJ2-1, the V gene TRBV7-3; 11 positions match TRBD2. CDR1 SGHTA and CDR2 FQGTGA come from the germline V gene. After removal of 5 bases from V and 6 bases from J, the junction contained 9 bases not matched to a gene. CDR3 length equals 16 residues. The CDR3 bases are TGTGCCAGCAGCCTTACCTCGGGACTAGCGGTCAATGAGCAGTTCTTC. Protein product: CASSLTSGLAVNEQFF. The variable domain in full, with the rest retrieved from reference TRBV7-3 and TRBJ2-1, is GAGVSQTPSNKVTEKGKYVELRCDPISGHTALYWYRQSLGQGPEFLIYFQGTGAADDSGLPNDRFFAVRPEGSVSTLKIQRTERGDSAVYLCASSLTSGLAVNEQFFGPGTRLTVL.

This clone was found once. This rearrangement joins TRBV5-1 to TRBJ2-2; 7 bases map to TRBD1. CDR3 length equals 15 residues. Germline CDR1 and CDR2: SGHRS and YFSETQ. Trimming took 5 bases from V and 2 from J; bases not matched to a gene: 6. As DNA, the CDR3 is TGCGCCAGCAGAACGACAGGGCCCAACACCGGGGAGCTGTTTTTT. Encoded protein: CASRTTGPNTGELFF.

The chain joins TRBV18 to TRBJ2-1; unclear D gene. V lost 6 bases and J 6 bases, leaving 12 bases between the germline ends. The germline V gene encodes CDR1 KGHSH and CDR2 LQKENI. The CDR3 covers 13 residues. The CDR3 bases are TGTGCCAGCTCCCCCGGTAGCTTCAATGAGCAGTTCTTC. Its protein is CASSPGSFNEQFF.

The V gene is TRBV15, the J gene TRBJ1-2; 9 bases are shared with TRBD1. CDR3 size: 16 residues. Per germline, CDR1 LNHNV and CDR2 YYDKDF (reference sequence). V dropped 3 bases and J dropped 4; count of bases not matched to a gene: 9. Written as DNA, the CDR3 is TGTGCCACCAGCAGGGACAGGGGAGTCGGCACCTATGGCTACACCTTC. Its translation is CATSRDRGVGTYGYTF.

In the case of this clone: Other DNA sequences within the sample encode an identical CDR3. The rearrangement uses TRBV18 and TRBJ1-1; D not certain. The CDR3 runs 14 residues. Germline values: CDR1 KGHSH, CDR2 LQKENI. V was trimmed by 4 bases and J by 2 bases, leaving 11 bases between them. The CDR3 DNA reads as TGTGCCAGCTCACTAACGGGAGCTAACACTGAAGCTTTCTTT. Its protein product is CASSLTGANTEAFF. Combining the CDR3 with reference TRBV18 and TRBJ1-1 gives the whole variable domain NAGVMQNPRHLVRRRGQEARLRCSPMKGHSHVYWYRQLPEEGLKFMVYLQKENIIDESGMPKERFSAEFPKEGPSILRIQQVVRGDSAAYFCASSLTGANTEAFFGQGTRLTVV.